What follows are 2 T cell receptor beta chains derived from one specimen sequenced in a study of shared clonotypes between healthy human individuals. Sequencing was performed with immunoSEQ multiplex PCR; in TCRdb, only in-frame clones are kept and a portion is missing. The data contain 170,000 or so clones, approximately 62% of them seen just once; the ten biggest clones take up roughly a tenth. The specimen was memory CD4+ T cells sorted from blood. Subset specified: CD45RA-negative fraction. These receptors all stem from a young man in good health.

The rearrangement joins TRBV19 to TRBJ1-2, with TRBD1 as a possible D gene (5 bases). The ends were cut back, 7 bases at V and 4 bases at J, with 13 bases in the middle. The CDR3 totals 13 residues. Germline V gene sequence: CDR1 LNHDA, CDR2 SQIVND (reference sequence). The CDR3 coding sequence is TGTGCCAGTACCCGGGACGCATTCTATGGCTACACCTTC. This sequence encodes CASTRDAFYGYTF.

In its sample, this clone was seen many times. The rearrangement joins TRBV9 to TRBJ2-6; D remains unclear. The CDR3 is 15 amino acids. The germline gives CDR1 SGDLS, CDR2 YYNGEE. V was cut by 4 bases and J by 1 base, with 9 bases left in between. CDR3 residues: CASSSIGSGANVLTF. As DNA, the CDR3 is TGTGCCAGCAGCTCTATAGGGTCTGGGGCCAACGTCCTGACTTTC.